A single sample gave rise to the 18 T cell receptor beta chains below, sequenced in a study of T cell responses to AZD1222 COVID-19 vaccine. Method: immunoSEQ multiplex PCR; TCRdb's copy keeps in-frame clones and lacks some. The sample has 150,000 or so clones, about nine tenths seen once. The sample consisted of peripheral blood, taken 28 days after the second AZD1222 dose. The source of these receptors is an adult who received the AZD1222 COVID-19 vaccine.

This clone was observed once. DNA for the CDR3: TGTGCCAGCAGCGTGAGCAGGGGGCCCTCTGGAAACACCATATATTTT. Translated: CASSVSRGPSGNTIYF. The rearrangement links TRBV7-9 to TRBJ1-3; 8 bases agree with TRBD1. V was pared by 5 bases and J by 0 bases, with 6 bases of the junction left unmatched. Looked up from germline, CDR1 is SEHNR and CDR2 is FQNEAQ (reference sequence). CDR3 length: 16 amino acids.

This chain links TRBV4-1 with TRBJ1-4; weak D call: TRBD1 (5 bases). Germline V gene data show CDR1 as MGHRA and CDR2 as YSYEKL. V lost 0 bases and J 10 bases, leaving 15 bases between the germline ends. CDR3 length: 15 amino acids. The CDR3 nucleotides read TGCGCCAGCAGCCAAGAGAAAGAAGTTAGGGGAAAACTGTTTTTT. Translating gives CASSQEKEVRGKLFF.

The genes are TRBV11-1 and TRBJ2-1; the D is unclear. Trimming cost V 3 bases and J 5 bases, with 2 bases left between them. Germline V gene lookup returns CDR1 SGHAT and CDR2 FQDESV (reference sequence). CDR3 length: 11 amino acids. CDR3 coding DNA: TGTGCCAGCAGCTTGGACAATGAGCAGTTCTTC. It codes for CASSLDNEQFF.

This chain uses TRBV24-1 with TRBJ2-3; D call uncertain. The CDR3 runs to 16 residues. CDR1 is KGHDR, CDR2 SFDVKD, per germline. The ends were cut back, 3 bases at V and 0 bases at J, with 12 bases in the middle. The DNA of the CDR3 is TGTGCCACCAGTGATAGAACTTCGGAGAGCACAGATACGCAGTATTTT. Residues: CATSDRTSESTDTQYF.

This chain uses TRBV4-1 with TRBJ1-5; 10 bases line up with TRBD1. CDR3 size: 15 residues. V dropped 6 bases and J dropped 7; count of bases not matched to a gene: 9. Germline V gene data show CDR1 as MGHRA and CDR2 as YSYEKL. The CDR3 protein is CASSLRGQGNQPQHF. CDR3 nucleotide sequence: TGCGCCAGCAGTCTAAGGGGACAGGGGAACCAGCCCCAGCATTTT.

The chain links TRBV2 to TRBJ1-2; 8 bases fit TRBD1. Trimming cost V 1 base and J 6 bases; bases outside gene matches: 4. The germline CDR1 and CDR2 sequences are SNHLY and FYNNEI. The CDR3 is 14 amino acids. The chain's CDR3 is CASSEERQGNGYTF. CDR3 sequence (DNA): TGTGCCAGCAGTGAAGAGCGACAGGGGAATGGCTACACCTTC.

This chain links TRBV10-3 with TRBJ2-1, with 9 bases fitting TRBD2. CDR3 length equals 16 residues. Looked up from germline, CDR1 is ENHRY and CDR2 is SYGVKD. The trim removed 3 bases at V and 8 bases at J, leaving 11 bases unmatched. The CDR3 DNA sequence: TGTGCCATCAGTGAATCTCGGCTAGCGGGGTTCCATGAGCAGTTCTTC. Residues: CAISESRLAGFHEQFF.

Points on this clone: A junction end diverges from the germline sequence, so it may reflect a read error. The chain uses TRBV27 and TRBJ2-3; TRBD2 matches 10 bases. The CDR3 covers 13 residues. The germline CDR1 and CDR2 sequences are MNHEY and SMNVEV (reference sequence). CDR3 sequence: CASSFKGGTSEEF. The CDR3 bases are TGTGCCAGCAGTTTTAAGGGGGGGACTAGCGAAGAATTT.

The chain recombines TRBV23-1 with TRBJ1-1, with D unresolved. TRBV23-1 is placed among ORFs of uncertain function. CDR3 length equals 12 residues. The V and J ends lost 0 bases and 7 bases respectively, with 6 bases between them. The chain's CDR3 is CASSQSQNEAFF. In nucleotides, the CDR3 is TGCGCCAGCAGTCAATCGCAGAATGAAGCTTTCTTT.

V usage is TRBV11-2 and J usage is TRBJ2-1; 12 nucleotides line up with TRBD1. There are 15 residues in the CDR3. CDR1 is SGHAT and CDR2 is FQNNGV in the germline V gene. V lost 5 bases to trimming and J lost 4 bases; unmatched junction nucleotides: 3. The DNA of the CDR3 is TGTGCCAGCAGCACGGGACAGGGGGCTTACAATGAGCAGTTCTTC. Encoded protein: CASSTGQGAYNEQFF.

This chain links TRBV18 with TRBJ2-1; the D gene is possibly TRBD1 (7 bases). Germline V gene lookup returns CDR1 KGHSH and CDR2 LQKENI. V gave up 4 bases and J gave up 1 base, with 11 bases separating them. This CDR3 spans 15 amino acids. The CDR3 loop is CASSRAGQSYNEQFF. CDR3 DNA sequence: TGTGCCAGCTCACGGGCGGGACAGTCCTACAATGAGCAGTTCTTC.

V usage is TRBV29-1 and J usage is TRBJ2-3; D unresolved. The CDR3 runs to 14 residues. The germline V gene encodes CDR1 SQVTM and CDR2 ANQGSEA. Trimming pared 6 bases from V and 0 bases from J, leaving 13 bases between. The CDR3 nucleotides are TGCAGCGTCGAACGGCCTCTTAGCACAGATACGCAGTATTTT. Translating gives CSVERPLSTDTQYF.

This clone was counted a single time. The chain recombines TRBV18 with TRBJ2-5; TRBD2 might be the D (5 bases). Trimming shortened V by 3 bases and J by 7 bases, and 15 bases separated the two germline ends. Per germline, CDR1 KGHSH and CDR2 LQKENI. The length of the CDR3 is 14 residues. As DNA, the CDR3 is TGTGCCAGCTCACCCGAGGCGGGCGGGTGGACCCAGTACTTC. Translation gives CASSPEAGGWTQYF.

This rearrangement joins TRBV7-9 to TRBJ2-1, with D perhaps assigned TRBD1 or TRBD2 (6 bases each). Looked up from germline, CDR1 is SEHNR and CDR2 is FQNEAQ (reference sequence). This CDR3 has 14 residues. V lost 4 bases, J lost 5 bases, and 12 bases lay in between. CDR3 nucleotides: TGTGCCAGCAGCTCAGGGGACTTCCACAATGAGCAGTTCTTC. It is translated as CASSSGDFHNEQFF.

The gene calls are TRBV3-1 (or the pseudogene TRBV3-2) and TRBJ2-5; D might be TRBD1 (5 bases). The CDR3 is made up of 14 amino acids. CDR1 LGHDT and CDR2 YNNKEL come from the germline V gene (reference sequence). V was clipped by 4 bases and J by 7 bases, with 16 bases between them. CDR3 nucleotides: TGTGCCAGCAGCCCATGGAACCTAAGGGGGACCCAGTACTTC. It translates to CASSPWNLRGTQYF.

The rearrangement uses TRBV6-5 and TRBJ1-2; D gene ambiguous. The CDR3 is 12 residues long. Trimming pared 11 bases from V and 3 bases from J, leaving 13 bases between. The germline CDR1 and CDR2 sequences are MNHEY and SVGAGI. Here the CDR3 DNA reads TGTGCCTCCAACAGAGGTGACTATGGCTACACCTTC. The encoded protein is CASNRGDYGYTF.

The chain couples TRBV5-6 to TRBJ1-2; TRBD1 matches at 11 bases. Trimming at V came to 2 bases and at J to 4 bases, leaving 4 bases not matched to a gene. The CDR3 extends over 15 amino acids. Germline CDR1 reads SGHDT; CDR2 reads YYEEEE. The CDR3 bases are TGTGCCAGCAGCTTAAGGACAGGGGGCGGCTATGGCTACACCTTC. Protein product: CASSLRTGGGYGYTF.

CDR3 sequence (DNA): TGTGCCAGCAGCCGCCAACAGGGTCCTACTGGTGAGCAGTACTTC. Amino acids: CASSRQQGPTGEQYF. The chain recombines TRBV3-1 (or the pseudogene TRBV3-2) with TRBJ2-7; D perhaps matches TRBD1 (6 bases). The V end was cut by 4 bases, the J end by 7 bases, with 20 bases between. Germline assignment: CDR1 LGHDT and CDR2 YNNKEL (reference sequence). This CDR3 has 15 residues.